These 23 T cell receptor beta chains came from one sample sequenced in a study of OX40 agonist ivuxolimab in advanced cancers. Produced via immunoSEQ multiplex PCR; TCRdb's table is partial and in-frame only. The table records about 120,000 clones, 80% to 90% of them present only once. The sample here was CD4+ or CD8+ T cells sorted from blood, taken in a trial of the OX40 agonist ivuxolimab. The receptors were sampled from an adult with an advanced solid tumor such as melanoma, head and neck, liver or kidney cancer.

The chain couples TRBV5-6 to TRBJ1-6; 7 bases match TRBD1. From germline, CDR1 is SGHDT and CDR2 YYEEEE. The J segment lost 0 bases and the V segment lost 4 bases, leaving 4 bases of the junction unmatched. The CDR3 totals 16 residues. The CDR3 protein is CASSLGTDSYNSPLHF. CDR3 nucleotides: TGTGCCAGCAGCCTAGGGACAGACTCCTATAATTCACCCCTCCACTTT.

The V call is TRBV18, the J call TRBJ2-7; 11 positions agree with TRBD1. V shed 6 bases and J 3 bases; nucleotides not matched to a gene: 7. This CDR3 is built from 15 residues. Looked up from germline, CDR1 is KGHSH and CDR2 is LQKENI. Written as DNA, the CDR3 is TGTGCCAGCTCTCAACCGGGACAGGGGGGCTACGAGCAGTACTTC. This encodes CASSQPGQGGYEQYF.

The chain joins TRBV7-9 to TRBJ2-3, with D uncertain. V was trimmed by 5 bases and J by 2 bases, leaving 11 bases between them. This CDR3 is 14 amino acids long. Germline V gives CDR1 SEHNR, CDR2 FQNEAQ (reference sequence). The CDR3 DNA follows: TGTGCCAGCAGCCTAGGACGCAACACAGATACGCAGTATTTT. Translation: CASSLGRNTDTQYF.

This chain connects TRBV2 to TRBJ1-4, with D perhaps TRBD1 (5 bases). In germline, CDR1 is SNHLY, CDR2 FYNNEI. The CDR3 length is 15 residues. Trimming cost V 7 bases and J 5 bases, with 17 bases left between them. The CDR3 region is CASTRRWGSNEKLFF. DNA of the CDR3: TGTGCCAGCACCCGACGGTGGGGGTCAAATGAAAAACTGTTTTTT.

The rearrangement joins TRBV7-2 to TRBJ1-1; D uncertain. CDR1 and CDR2 (germline): SGHTA, FQGNSA. Trimming left V 2 bases short and J 0 bases short, with 7 bases between. The CDR3 runs 14 residues. In DNA, the CDR3 is TGTGCCAGCAGCTTACGGGTCATGAACACTGAAGCTTTCTTT. The encoded protein is CASSLRVMNTEAFF.

This rearrangement joins TRBV2 to TRBJ2-5; no clear D gene. The end of the DNA is better explained by TRBJ2-7, so the J call may be wrong. The germline gives CDR1 SNHLY, CDR2 FYNNEI. The CDR3 spans 14 residues. The CDR3 region is CASSDLGVAYEQYF. CDR3 coding DNA: TGTGCCAGCAGTGATCTAGGAGTTGCCTACGAGCAGTACTTC.

This chain links TRBV21-1 with TRBJ2-7; TRBD1 reflects the table's D call only, with no check against the DNA. TRBV21-1 is shown as a pseudogene. There are 13 residues in the CDR3. The CDR3 region has the DNA TGTGCCAGCAGCAAACCCAGCTCCTACGAGCAGTACTTC. Translated, it gives CASSKPSSYEQYF.

CDR3 loop: CASSSGQDNSPLHF. CDR3 nucleotide sequence: TGTGCCAGCAGTTCGGGACAGGATAATTCACCCCTCCACTTT. This chain links TRBV28 with TRBJ1-6; the match to TRBD1 covers 8 bases. Germline assignment: CDR1 MDHEN and CDR2 SYDVKM. The junction had 1 base not matched to a gene; V was cut back by 4 bases and J by 5 bases. The CDR3 length is 14 residues.

CDR3 sequence (DNA): TGCAGCGTTTCAGGCAGGGCGAACACTGAAGCTTTCTTT. Translating gives CSVSGRANTEAFF. The chain couples TRBV29-1 to TRBJ1-1; tentative D call: TRBD1 (5 bases). The V gene's germline CDR1 is SQVTM and CDR2 ANQGSEA. CDR3 size: 13 residues. Trimming pared 5 bases from V and 1 base from J, leaving 11 bases between.

The V gene is TRBV15, the J gene TRBJ2-1; 11 bases agree with TRBD2. Germline V lookup: CDR1 LNHNV, CDR2 YYDKDF (reference sequence). This CDR3 is 19 amino acids long. With 0 bases clipped from V and 6 bases from J, the junction kept 13 bases outside the gene matches. The CDR3 sequence: CATSRDMGSGGAVGNEQFF. The DNA for the CDR3 is TGTGCCACCAGCAGAGATATGGGTAGCGGGGGGGCAGTAGGCAATGAGCAGTTCTTC.

This sequence joins TRBV7-9 and TRBJ1-4; no reliable D call. The V gene lost 5 bases and the J gene lost 7 bases, with 11 bases spanning the gap. Germline V gene lookup returns CDR1 SEHNR and CDR2 FQNEAQ (reference sequence). The CDR3 contains 13 residues. The CDR3 region is CASSPQETEKLFF. In DNA, the CDR3 is TGTGCCAGCAGCCCTCAAGAGACTGAAAAACTGTTTTTT.

The chain uses TRBV5-1 and TRBJ1-1; no firm D call. Germline loops: CDR1 SGHRS, CDR2 YFSETQ. The length of the CDR3 is 15 residues. Trimming shortened V by 4 bases and J by 0 bases, and 13 bases separated the two germline ends. This CDR3 reads CASSLGGSVNTEAFF. CDR3 nucleotide sequence: TGCGCCAGCAGCCTGGGAGGATCGGTGAACACTGAAGCTTTCTTT.

The V call is TRBV29-1, the J call TRBJ2-7; D is uncertain. The CDR3 consists of 12 residues. CDR1 and CDR2 (germline): SQVTM, ANQGSEA. V was pared by 4 bases and J by 2 bases, with 9 bases between. CDR3 loop: CSVASLTYEQYF. CDR3 DNA sequence: TGCAGCGTTGCTTCGCTTACCTACGAGCAGTACTTC.

The chain is built from TRBV6-5 and TRBJ1-4; 7 bases are a match to TRBD1. With 5 bases clipped from V and 4 bases from J, the junction kept 4 bases outside the gene matches. The CDR3 extends over 14 amino acids. The germline V gene encodes CDR1 MNHEY and CDR2 SVGAGI. CDR3 in amino acids: CASSVRDSNEKLFF. CDR3 in DNA: TGTGCCAGCAGTGTCCGGGACAGTAATGAAAAACTGTTTTTT.

The CDR3 DNA follows: TGTGCCAGCAGCGTAGGTGTTGCTAGCACAGATACGCAGTATTTT. Translation gives CASSVGVASTDTQYF. V is TRBV9 and J is TRBJ2-3; D remains ambiguous. The CDR3 is 15 residues long. Looked up from germline, CDR1 is SGDLS and CDR2 is YYNGEE. The V end lost 0 bases, the J end lost 0 bases, and 8 bases lay between the germline ends.

The chain has TRBV30 and TRBJ2-7; the D gene is possibly TRBD1 (5 bases). V lost 8 bases and J 0 bases, leaving 14 bases between the germline ends. The germline CDR1 and CDR2 sequences are GTSNPN and SVGIG (reference sequence). The CDR3 totals 13 residues. DNA for the CDR3: TGTGCCCGAGACAGTACAAGCTCCTACGAGCAGTACTTC. Amino acid sequence: CARDSTSSYEQYF.

This chain connects TRBV2 to TRBJ2-7; 9 nucleotides align to TRBD1. The CDR3 extends over 15 amino acids. V trimming: 5 bases; J trimming: 5 bases; junction bases outside the gene matches: 10. Germline assignment: CDR1 SNHLY and CDR2 FYNNEI. CDR3 in amino acids: CASSPGTGFRNEQYF. Written as DNA, the CDR3 is TGTGCCAGCAGTCCCGGGACAGGGTTTCGTAACGAGCAGTACTTC.

The CDR3 is CASSLGAANTGELFF. The CDR3 DNA is TGTGCCAGCTCCCTGGGGGCGGCGAACACCGGGGAGCTGTTTTTT. The chain employs TRBV18 and TRBJ2-2, with TRBD1 as a possible D gene (6 bases). CDR1 and CDR2 (germline): KGHSH, LQKENI. The CDR3 runs to 15 residues. The ends were cut back, 6 bases at V and 0 bases at J, with 11 bases in the middle.

The gene calls are TRBV30 and TRBJ2-3; tentatively, D is TRBD1 or TRBD2 (5 bases each). V lost 8 bases and J lost 3, with 15 bases in between. The germline V gene encodes CDR1 GTSNPN and CDR2 SVGIG (reference sequence). The CDR3 extends over 13 amino acids. The CDR3 is CAGGEGRTDTQYF. CDR3 in DNA: TGTGCCGGGGGAGAGGGGAGAACAGATACGCAGTATTTT.

The chain recombines TRBV9 with TRBJ1-5, with 7 bases matching TRBD1. The CDR3 is 15 amino acids. The germline V gene encodes CDR1 SGDLS and CDR2 YYNGEE. V dropped 4 bases and J dropped 10; count of bases not matched to a gene: 14. The CDR3 region is CASSLTGTEGTPQHF. CDR3 in DNA: TGTGCCAGCAGCTTAACCGGGACAGAGGGTACTCCCCAGCATTTT. Looking up the rest from reference TRBV9 and TRBJ1-5 gives the full variable domain: DSGVTQTPKHLITATGQRVTLRCSPRSGDLSVYWYQQSLDQGLQFLIQYYNGEERAKGNILERFSAQQFPDLHSELNLSSLELGDSALYFCASSLTGTEGTPQHFGDGTRLSIL.

CDR3 in DNA: TGTGCCAGCAGCGTAGGGGGGACAACCTTCGGCGAGCAGTACTTC. Translation: CASSVGGTTFGEQYF. This chain links TRBV9 with TRBJ2-7; TRBD1 might be the D (6 bases). Deletions cut 0 bases from V and 6 bases from J, with 16 bases between. CDR1 and CDR2 (germline): SGDLS, YYNGEE. This CDR3 contains 15 residues. The full variable domain, rest sourced from reference TRBV9 and TRBJ2-7, is DSGVTQTPKHLITATGQRVTLRCSPRSGDLSVYWYQQSLDQGLQFLIQYYNGEERAKGNILERFSAQQFPDLHSELNLSSLELGDSALYFCASSVGGTTFGEQYFGPGTRLTVT.

The chain has TRBV6-1 and TRBJ2-1; TRBD2 aligns across 8 bases. This CDR3 is 15 amino acids long. Per the germline V gene, CDR1 is MNHNS and CDR2 is SASEGT. Trimming cost V 4 bases and J 8 bases; bases outside gene matches: 10. The CDR3 region is CASSGRGGVIDEQFF. In DNA form, the CDR3 reads TGTGCCAGCAGTGGACGGGGGGGCGTTATAGATGAGCAGTTCTTC.

The gene calls are TRBV7-2 and TRBJ2-7; D gene ambiguous. The CDR3 length is 14 residues. V lost 2 bases and J 4 bases, leaving 12 bases between the germline ends. Germline CDR1 and CDR2: SGHTA and FQGNSA. The CDR3 here is CASSLSVESYEQYF. CDR3 in DNA: TGTGCCAGCAGCTTAAGTGTAGAGTCTTACGAGCAGTACTTC.